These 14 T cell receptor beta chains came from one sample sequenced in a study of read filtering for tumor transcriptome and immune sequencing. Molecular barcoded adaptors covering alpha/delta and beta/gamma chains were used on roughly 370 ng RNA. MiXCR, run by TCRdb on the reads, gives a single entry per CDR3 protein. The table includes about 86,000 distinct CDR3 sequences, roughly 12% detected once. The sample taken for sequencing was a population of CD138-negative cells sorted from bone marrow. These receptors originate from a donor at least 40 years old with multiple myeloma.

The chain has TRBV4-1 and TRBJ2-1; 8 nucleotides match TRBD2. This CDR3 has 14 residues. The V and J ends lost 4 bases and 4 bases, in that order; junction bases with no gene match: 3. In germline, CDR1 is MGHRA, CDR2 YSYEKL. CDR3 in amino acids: CASSPAGVYNEQFF. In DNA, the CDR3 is TGCGCCAGCAGCCCAGCGGGAGTATACAATGAGCAGTTCTTC.

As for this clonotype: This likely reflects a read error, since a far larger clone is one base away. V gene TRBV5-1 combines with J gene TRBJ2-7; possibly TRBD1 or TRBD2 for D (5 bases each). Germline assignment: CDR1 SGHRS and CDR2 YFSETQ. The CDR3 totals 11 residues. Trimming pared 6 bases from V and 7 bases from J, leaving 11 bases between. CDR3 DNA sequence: TGCGCCAGCAAGGATGGGGGTGAGCAGTACTTC. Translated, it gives CASKDGGEQYF.

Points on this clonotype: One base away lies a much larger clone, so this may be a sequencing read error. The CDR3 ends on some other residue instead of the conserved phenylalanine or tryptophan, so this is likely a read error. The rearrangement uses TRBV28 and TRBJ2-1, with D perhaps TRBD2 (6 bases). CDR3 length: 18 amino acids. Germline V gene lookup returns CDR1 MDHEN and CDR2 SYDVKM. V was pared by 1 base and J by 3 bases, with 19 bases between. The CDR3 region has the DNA TGTGCCAGCAGTTTATATTGGCGGGGCCAATCATTCTACAATGAGCAGTTCCTC. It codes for CASSLYWRGQSFYNEQFL.

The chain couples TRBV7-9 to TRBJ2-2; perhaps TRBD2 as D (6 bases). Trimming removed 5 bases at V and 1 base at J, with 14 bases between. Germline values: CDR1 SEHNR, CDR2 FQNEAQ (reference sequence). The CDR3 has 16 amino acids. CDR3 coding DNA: TGTGCCAGCAGCCCCCCGGGACTCCTGAACACCGGGGAGCTGTTTTTT. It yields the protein CASSPPGLLNTGELFF.

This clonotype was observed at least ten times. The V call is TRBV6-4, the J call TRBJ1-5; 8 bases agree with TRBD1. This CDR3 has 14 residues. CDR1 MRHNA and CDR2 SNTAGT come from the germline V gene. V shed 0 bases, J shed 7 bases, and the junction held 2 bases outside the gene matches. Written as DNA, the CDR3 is TGTGCCAGCAGTGACTCCTCAGGGGGCCAGCCCCAGCATTTT. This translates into CASSDSSGGQPQHF.

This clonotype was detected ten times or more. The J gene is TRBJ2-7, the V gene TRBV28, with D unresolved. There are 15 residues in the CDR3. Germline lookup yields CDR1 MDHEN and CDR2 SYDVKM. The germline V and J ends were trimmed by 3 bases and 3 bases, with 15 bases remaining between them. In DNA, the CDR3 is TGTGCCAGCAGTTTGTTTGGGGAATCTGGCTACGAGCAGTACTTC. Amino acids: CASSLFGESGYEQYF.

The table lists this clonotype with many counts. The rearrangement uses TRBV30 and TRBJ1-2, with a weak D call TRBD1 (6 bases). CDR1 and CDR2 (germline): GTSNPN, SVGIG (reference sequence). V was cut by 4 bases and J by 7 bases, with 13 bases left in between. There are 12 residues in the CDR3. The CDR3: CAWTQGYLGYTF. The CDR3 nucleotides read TGTGCCTGGACACAGGGATATCTTGGCTACACCTTC.

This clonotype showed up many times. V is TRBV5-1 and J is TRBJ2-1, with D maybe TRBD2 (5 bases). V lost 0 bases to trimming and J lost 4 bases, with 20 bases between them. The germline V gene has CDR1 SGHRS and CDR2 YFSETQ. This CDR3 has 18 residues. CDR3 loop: CASSLEATQPRRYNEQFF. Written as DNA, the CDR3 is TGCGCCAGCAGCTTGGAGGCTACCCAACCGAGGAGGTACAATGAGCAGTTCTTC.

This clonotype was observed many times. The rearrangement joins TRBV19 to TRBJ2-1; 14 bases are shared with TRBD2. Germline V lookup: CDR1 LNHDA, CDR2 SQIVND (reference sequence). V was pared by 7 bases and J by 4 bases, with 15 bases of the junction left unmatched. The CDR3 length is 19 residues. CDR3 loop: CASTENRGTSGRSYNEQFF. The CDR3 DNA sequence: TGTGCCAGTACCGAGAACAGGGGGACTAGCGGGAGATCTTACAATGAGCAGTTCTTC.

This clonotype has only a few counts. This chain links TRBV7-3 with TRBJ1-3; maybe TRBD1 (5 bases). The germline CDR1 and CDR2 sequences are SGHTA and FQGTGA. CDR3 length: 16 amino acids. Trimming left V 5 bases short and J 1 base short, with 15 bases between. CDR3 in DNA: TGTGCCAGCAGCCGGACGGGACCGACTTCTGGAAACACCATATATTTT. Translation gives CASSRTGPTSGNTIYF. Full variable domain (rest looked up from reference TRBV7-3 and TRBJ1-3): GAGVSQTPSNKVTEKGKYVELRCDPISGHTALYWYRQSLGQGPEFLIYFQGTGAADDSGLPNDRFFAVRPEGSVSTLKIQRTERGDSAVYLCASSRTGPTSGNTIYFGEGSWLTVV.

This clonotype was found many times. The CDR3: CASKRQGATGANVLTF. Here the CDR3 DNA reads TGTGCCAGTAAGCGACAGGGGGCTACCGGGGCCAACGTCCTGACTTTC. V usage is TRBV19 and J usage is TRBJ2-6; 10 nucleotides agree with TRBD1. Germline V CDR1 and CDR2: LNHDA, SQIVND (reference sequence). The CDR3 has 16 amino acids. V was pared by 7 bases and J by 4 bases, with 7 bases of the junction left unmatched.

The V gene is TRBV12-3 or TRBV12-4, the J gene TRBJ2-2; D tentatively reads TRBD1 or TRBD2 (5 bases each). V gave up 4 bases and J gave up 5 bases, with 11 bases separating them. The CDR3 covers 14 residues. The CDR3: CASSSGPITGELFF. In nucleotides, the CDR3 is TGTGCCAGCAGTTCGGGGCCCATAACCGGGGAGCTGTTTTTT.

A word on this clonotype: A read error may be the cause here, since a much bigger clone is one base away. The CDR3 reads CATSGRPLTDTQCF. Here the CDR3 DNA reads TGTGCCACCAGTGGCAGACCCCTCACAGATACGCAGTGTTTT. The V call is TRBV24-1, the J call TRBJ2-3; D gene unclear. The CDR3 contains 14 residues. Germline CDR1 reads KGHDR; CDR2 reads SFDVKD.

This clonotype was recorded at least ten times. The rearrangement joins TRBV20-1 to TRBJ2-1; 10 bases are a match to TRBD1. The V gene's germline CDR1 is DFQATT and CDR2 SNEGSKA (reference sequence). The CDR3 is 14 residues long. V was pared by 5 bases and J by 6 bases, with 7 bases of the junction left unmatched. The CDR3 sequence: CSAQRGQGSNEQFF. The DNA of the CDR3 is TGCAGTGCTCAGAGGGGACAGGGGAGCAATGAGCAGTTCTTC.